Shown below are 5 T cell receptor beta chains from a single sample sequenced in a study of T cell changes during pregnancy in multiple sclerosis. Generated by immunoSEQ multiplex PCR, the TCRdb table keeps only in-frame clones and is missing some. The sample holds nearly 110,000 clones, 80% to 95% seen once. The sequencing used peripheral blood, collected in the third trimester of pregnancy. The source of these receptors is a female donor in good health, enrolled as a control in a pregnancy study.

The chain joins TRBV9 to TRBJ2-7, with D perhaps TRBD1 (5 bases). The V end lost 0 bases, the J end lost 3 bases, and 13 bases lay between the germline ends. The CDR3 spans 15 residues. Germline V lookup: CDR1 SGDLS, CDR2 YYNGEE. The CDR3 spells CASSVGGSPRYEQYF. The CDR3 DNA reads as TGTGCCAGCAGCGTAGGGGGCAGTCCTCGCTACGAGCAGTACTTC. The whole variable domain, remainder taken from reference TRBV9 and TRBJ2-7, is DSGVTQTPKHLITATGQRVTLRCSPRSGDLSVYWYQQSLDQGLQFLIQYYNGEERAKGNILERFSAQQFPDLHSELNLSSLELGDSALYFCASSVGGSPRYEQYFGPGTRLTVT.

This rearrangement joins TRBV11-2 to TRBJ2-1; the match to TRBD2 covers 12 bases. With V trimmed by 7 bases and J by 5 bases, 15 bases remained unmatched. The CDR3 has 18 residues. Per germline, CDR1 SGHAT and CDR2 FQNNGV. The CDR3 loop reads CASTTGLAGYLENNEQFF. In DNA, the CDR3 is TGTGCCAGCACCACAGGACTAGCGGGGTACCTAGAAAACAATGAGCAGTTCTTC.

The rearrangement joins TRBV9 to TRBJ2-5; 12 bases align to TRBD2. The CDR3 sequence is 16 residues long. Germline V gene lookup returns CDR1 SGDLS and CDR2 YYNGEE. The ends lost 4 bases at V and 4 bases at J; junction bases unmatched: 8. The CDR3: CASSSPSGGARETQYF. The CDR3 DNA is TGTGCCAGCAGCTCCCCTAGCGGGGGGGCTCGAGAGACCCAGTACTTC.

The chain has TRBV7-2 and TRBJ2-5; D is perhaps TRBD2 (5 bases). The CDR3 extends over 15 amino acids. V was pared by 4 bases and J by 4 bases, with 16 bases between. Germline values: CDR1 SGHTA, CDR2 FQGNSA. The CDR3 region is CASSWTRGYGETQYF. CDR3 in DNA: TGTGCCAGCAGCTGGACGCGAGGGTACGGAGAGACCCAGTACTTC.

The chain recombines TRBV7-3 with TRBJ1-1, with D maybe TRBD1 (5 bases). Germline V gene sequence: CDR1 SGHTA, CDR2 FQGTGA. This CDR3 has 14 residues. The ends were cut back, 0 bases at V and 4 bases at J, with 9 bases in the middle. This chain's CDR3 is CASSLTGRGTEAFF. DNA for the CDR3: TGTGCCAGCAGCTTAACAGGGAGGGGCACTGAAGCTTTCTTT. Based on the CDR3 plus reference TRBV7-3 and TRBJ1-1, the full variable domain is GAGVSQTPSNKVTEKGKYVELRCDPISGHTALYWYRQSLGQGPEFLIYFQGTGAADDSGLPNDRFFAVRPEGSVSTLKIQRTERGDSAVYLCASSLTGRGTEAFFGQGTRLTVV.